The source of this TCR beta chain is a study of T-cell memory formation after mild COVID-19. V lost 0 bases and J 6 bases, leaving 13 bases between the germline ends. This CDR3 contains 14 residues. The V gene's germline CDR1 is SGHRS and CDR2 YFSETQ. This clonotype was recorded many times. Its antigen remains unknown. Study-level points and caveats: In pre-infection memory, a portion of responding clones appeared, which suggested that cross-reactive memory joined.

TCRdb re-analysed the 5' RACE reads in MiXCR, keeping a single row per CDR3 protein. Of approximately 150,000 distinct CDR3 sequences in the sample, more than 12% were seen once. This TCR came from an adult woman who had mild COVID-19 (a few samples of this study predate the infection). Cell type and time point are not known. The sequenced sample consisted of PBMCs or a T cell subset sorted from them (not recorded which). This chain connects TRBV5-1 to TRBJ2-7, with D unresolved. The CDR3 coding sequence is TGCGCCAGCAGCTTGGGGCTAGTGGTTCGCGAGCAGTACTTC. Translated: CASSLGLVVREQYF.